This entry is about one T cell receptor (beta chain). Its antigen is not known. The record originates from a study of cytomegalovirus exposure and HLA in healthy donors. 60 Vbeta and 13 Jbeta primers were used in PCR. TCRdb's table, derived via immunoSEQ multiplex PCR, lists solely in-frame clones and lacks some. This table holds some 98,000 clones, under 85% found once. General study points: Most CMV-associated TCR beta chains were later found to appear HLA-restricted. Accurate prediction of most subjects' HLA-A and HLA-B alleles from TCR beta sequences was reported.

This TCR derives from a female donor in good health and CMV-seropositive. What was sequenced was PBMCs.

CDR3 region: CASSLVGSTDTQYF. The CDR3 coding sequence is TGCGCCAGCAGCTTGGTGGGCAGCACAGATACGCAGTATTTT. V and J are TRBV5-1 and TRBJ2-3; D remains ambiguous. The germline CDR1 and CDR2 sequences are SGHRS and YFSETQ. The CDR3 is 14 amino acids. V gave up 0 bases and J gave up 0 bases, with 5 bases separating them.